The rows below give T cell receptor beta chains drawn from one sample of a study of shared clonotypes between healthy human individuals. Libraries were prepared by immunoSEQ multiplex PCR; TCRdb keeps only in-frame clonotypes and omits some of them. This table holds more than 1,200,000 clones, 97% to 99% found once. The sequencing input was naive CD4+ T cells sorted from blood. Receptors were obtained from a man under 40 in good health. CDR3s include the opening cysteine and the closing phenylalanine or tryptophan. D genes are given only for firm matches. Clone sizes are given selectively: once, few, many, or a class where the clone is expanded.

v_gene	j_gene	abundance	d_gene	CDR3aa	CDR3nt
TRBV13	TRBJ2-1	-	-	CASSNPFGGRHYNEQFF	TGTGCCAGCAGCAACCCTTTTGGGGGGCGGCACTACAATGAGCAGTTCTTC
TRBV5-4	TRBJ2-1	-	-	CASSLETRSYNEQFF	TGTGCCAGCAGCTTGGAGACAAGGAGCTACAATGAGCAGTTCTTC
TRBV25-1	TRBJ2-7	-	-	CASSDPRGASYEQYF	TGTGCCAGCAGTGATCCCCGCGGGGCCTCCTACGAGCAGTACTTC
TRBV7-2	TRBJ1-2	-	-	CASSLKRGYGYTF	TGTGCCAGCAGCTTAAAGAGGGGGTATGGCTACACCTTC
TRBV27	TRBJ2-7	-	TRBD1	CASSPRTGHYEQYF	TGTGCCAGCAGCCCGAGGACAGGGCACTACGAGCAGTACTTC
TRBV28	TRBJ2-5	-	-	CASSSSKGSRQETQYF	TGTGCCAGCAGTTCCTCAAAGGGTAGTCGTCAAGAGACCCAGTACTTC
TRBV6-5	TRBJ1-5	-	TRBD1	CASRGTGQLSPQHF	TGTGCCAGCAGAGGGACAGGGCAATTATCTCCCCAGCATTTT
TRBV18	TRBJ1-1	-	-	CASSRGREAEAFF	TGTGCCAGCTCACGAGGGCGGGAGGCTGAAGCTTTCTTT
TRBV14	TRBJ2-2	-	-	CASSQDPGDNTGELFF	TGTGCCAGCAGCCAAGATCCAGGCGATAACACCGGGGAGCTGTTTTTT
TRBV29-1	TRBJ1-1	once	-	CSVGELRVSAFF	TGCAGCGTTGGGGAACTCAGGGTCTCGGCTTTCTTT
TRBV19	TRBJ2-3	-	TRBD2	CASSKGLAGYTDTQYF	TGTGCCAGTAGTAAGGGACTAGCGGGATACACAGATACGCAGTATTTT
TRBV5-1	TRBJ2-3	once	-	CASSPTGTSTDTQYF	TGCGCCAGCAGCCCAACCGGGACTAGCACAGATACGCAGTATTTT
TRBV5-1	TRBJ2-2	once	-	CASIWYGRELFF	TGCGCCAGCATTTGGTACGGCCGGGAGCTGTTTTTT
TRBV4-2	TRBJ2-7	-	-	CASSQDFGTSAYEQYF	TGTGCCAGCAGCCAAGATTTCGGCACCTCGGCGTACGAGCAGTACTTC
TRBV4-3	TRBJ2-1	once	-	CASSQGGRRDDIYNEQFF	TGCGCCAGCAGCCAAGGGGGAAGGCGGGACGACATTTACAATGAGCAGTTCTTC
TRBV5-1	TRBJ2-6	-	-	CASSLVSNRPGANVLTF	TGCGCCAGCAGCCTTGTAAGTAACCGCCCCGGGGCCAACGTCCTGACTTTC
TRBV28	TRBJ2-3	-	-	CASSFRDKFTDTQYF	TGTGCCAGCAGTTTCCGGGACAAGTTTACAGATACGCAGTATTTT
TRBV7-8	TRBJ1-5	-	-	CASSFQGSNQQPQHF	TGTGCCAGCAGCTTCCAGGGGTCTAACCAGCAGCCCCAGCATTTT
TRBV18	TRBJ2-7	-	-	CASSPLPGLDPLKSYEQYF	TGTGCCAGCTCACCATTGCCGGGACTCGACCCTCTTAAATCCTACGAGCAGTACTTC
TRBV11-3	TRBJ2-1	-	TRBD2	CASRQLAGGSYNEQFF	TGTGCCAGCCGCCAACTAGCGGGAGGATCGTACAATGAGCAGTTCTTC
TRBV28	TRBJ2-3	-	TRBD2	CASIKGREGLITQYF	TGTGCCAGCATTAAAGGGCGGGAGGGCCTTATTACGCAGTATTTT
TRBV25-1	TRBJ2-7	-	-	CASSGLAYFGEQYF	TGTGCCAGCAGTGGGCTAGCCTATTTTGGGGAGCAGTACTTC
TRBV9	TRBJ2-2	-	TRBD2	CASTRGIHTGELFF	TGTGCCAGCACGCGGGGGATCCATACCGGGGAGCTGTTTTTT
TRBV27	TRBJ2-2	-	-	CASSFIAINTGELFF	TGTGCCAGCAGTTTTATAGCCATTAACACCGGGGAGCTGTTTTTT
TRBV30	TRBJ1-2	once	TRBD1	CAWSVVEGGGLNYGYTF	TGTGCCTGGAGTGTAGTCGAGGGAGGGGGCCTAAACTATGGCTACACCTTC
TRBV5-4	TRBJ2-3	-	TRBD1	CASSSPGQGTDTQYF	TGTGCCAGCAGCTCACCGGGACAGGGGACAGATACGCAGTATTTT
TRBV13	TRBJ2-3	-	-	CASRSTADTQYF	TGTGCCAGCAGAAGTACGGCAGATACGCAGTATTTT
TRBV5-1	TRBJ2-5	-	-	CASSTGNQETQYF	TGCGCCAGCAGTACTGGGAACCAAGAGACCCAGTACTTC
TRBV2	TRBJ1-5	-	-	CASSFSGASGWDF	TGTGCCAGCAGCTTTTCCGGGGCCTCCGGATGGGATTTT
TRBV5-1	TRBJ2-5	-	-	CASSLDQETQYF	TGCGCCAGCAGTTTAGATCAAGAGACCCAGTACTTC
TRBV7-2	TRBJ2-2	-	-	CASSLSSGTGELFF	TGTGCCAGCAGCTTATCCTCCGGGACCGGGGAGCTGTTTTTT
TRBV9	TRBJ2-2	once	TRBD1	CASSPRQGKNTGELFF	TGTGCCAGCAGCCCCCGACAGGGGAAGAACACCGGGGAGCTGTTTTTT
TRBV10-2	TRBJ2-1	-	-	CASSDVQFF	TGCGCCAGCAGTGACGTCCAGTTCTTC
TRBV18	TRBJ2-7	-	TRBD2	CASSQGLAALEKQYF	TGTGCCAGCTCACAGGGACTAGCGGCCCTCGAGAAGCAGTACTTC
TRBV7-8	TRBJ2-4	-	-	CASRSTGRSVGNIQYF	TGTGCCAGCAGATCGACAGGGAGGTCGGTAGGAAACATTCAGTACTTC
TRBV2	TRBJ1-4	-	-	CASSEEGVANEKLFF	TGTGCCAGCAGTGAGGAAGGGGTGGCTAATGAAAAACTGTTTTTT
TRBV5-4	TRBJ2-7	-	TRBD2	CASSLGLAGAGEQYF	TGTGCCAGCAGCCTAGGACTAGCGGGAGCGGGGGAGCAGTACTTC
TRBV7-9	TRBJ2-7	-	-	CASSSDIRSSYEQYF	TGTGCCAGCAGTTCCGACATAAGAAGCTCCTACGAGCAGTACTTC
TRBV18	TRBJ2-7	-	TRBD2	CASSPPGLAGPHWLEQYF	TGTGCCAGCTCACCTCCGGGACTAGCGGGTCCCCATTGGCTCGAGCAGTACTTC
TRBV7-8	TRBJ2-7	-	TRBD1	CASSFGTGRYEQYF	TGTGCCAGCAGCTTTGGGACAGGGAGGTACGAGCAGTACTTC
TRBV18	TRBJ2-7	-	-	CASSPPSSYEQYF	TGTGCCAGCTCACCACCGTCGTCCTACGAGCAGTACTTC
TRBV11-2	TRBJ2-1	-	-	CASSLALYNEQFF	TGTGCCAGCAGCTTAGCTCTTTACAATGAGCAGTTCTTC
TRBV4-2	TRBJ1-2	-	-	CASSQEGRTLYGYTF	TGTGCCAGCAGCCAAGAGGGCAGAACTCTCTATGGCTACACCTTC
TRBV2	TRBJ1-2	-	-	CASGDGRYGYTF	TGTGCCAGCGGCGACGGAAGGTATGGCTACACCTTC
TRBV29-1	TRBJ2-7	-	-	CSALFYEQYF	TGCAGCGCGCTCTTCTACGAGCAGTACTTC
TRBV29-1	TRBJ1-1	-	-	CSVDPGTEAFF	TGCAGCGTGGATCCCGGGACGGAAGCTTTCTTT
TRBV21-1	TRBJ2-7	-	-	CASSVWDSIHEQYF	TGTGCCAGCAGCGTTTGGGACAGTATCCACGAGCAGTACTTC
TRBV4-2	TRBJ2-2	-	-	CASSQDRVTGELFF	TGTGCCAGCAGCCAAGATCGGGTCACCGGGGAGCTGTTTTTT